This is a list of T cell receptor beta chains from one sample in a study of cytomegalovirus exposure and HLA in healthy donors. Here immunoSEQ multiplex PCR was the method, and the copy in TCRdb shows in-frame clones only, minus some. The data show about 170,000 clones, about 65% seen once. Sequenced: PBMCs. The source of these receptors is a girl aged 10-17 years in good health and CMV-seronegative. Each CDR3 is given with its conserved first and last residue. D genes are given only for firm matches. The size entry is marked missing in some rows and otherwise reads once, few, many or a size class.

>TRBD1|TRBV4-2|NA|TRBJ2-5
TGTGCCAGCAGCCAAGGATCAGGGGGTACCGAGACCCAGTACTTC
CASSQGSGGTETQYF
>NA|TRBV6-4|NA|TRBJ1-2
TGTGCCAGCAGTGAGGGTCAGGCGACCTATGGCTACACCTTC
CASSEGQATYGYTF
>TRBD1|TRBV5-1|NA|TRBJ1-4
TGCGCCAGCAGCTTGGCCAGGGGGCCGTCTAATGAAAAACTGTTTTTT
CASSLARGPSNEKLFF
>NA|TRBV6-5|few|TRBJ1-6
TGTGCCAGCAGTATCGAGGGTAGGAATTCACCCCTCCACTTT
CASSIEGRNSPLHF
>NA|TRBV5-1|NA|TRBJ1-6
TGCGCCAGCAGCCCAGGGCCTGGGAATTCACCCCTCCACTTT
CASSPGPGNSPLHF
>NA|TRBV4-1|NA|TRBJ1-3
TGCGCCAGCAGCCGAGGGGGGGGCTCTGGAAACACCATATATTTT
CASSRGGGSGNTIYF
>TRBD1|TRBV4-1|NA|TRBJ1-4
TGCGCCAGCAGCGAAGGGCAGGGGGCGCGGGAAAAACTGTTTTTT
CASSEGQGAREKLFF
>TRBD1|TRBV5-6|NA|TRBJ1-6
TGTGCCAGCAGCTTGGAAGGGACAGGGGTATTTTCACCCCTCCACTTT
CASSLEGTGVFSPLHF
>TRBD2|TRBV4-1|once|TRBJ2-1
TGCGCCAGCAGCCAGGCCACTAGCGCCTTCTACAATGAGCAGTTCTTC
CASSQATSAFYNEQFF
>TRBD2|TRBV13|NA|TRBJ2-1
TGTGCCAGCAGCTCCCGAGTGGGGCTAGCGGGGTTAAGCGATGAGCAGTTCTTC
CASSSRVGLAGLSDEQFF
>NA|TRBV28|NA|TRBJ1-2
TGTGCCAGCAGCCGAGACCAGGGCCTAGGGGGCTACACCTTC
CASSRDQGLGGYTF
>NA|TRBV5-4|few|TRBJ2-7
TGTGCCAGCAGCTCCAGTGGGTCCGGGGGTTACGAGCAGTACTTC
CASSSSGSGGYEQYF
>NA|TRBV6-1|NA|TRBJ2-3
TGTGCCAGCAGGCGGGACAGCACAGATACGCAGTATTTT
CASRRDSTDTQYF
>NA|TRBV29-1|NA|TRBJ2-7
TGCAGCGTTGCCGGGACATGGGATCGTGGTGCCTACGAGCAGTACTTC
CSVAGTWDRGAYEQYF
>NA|TRBV13|NA|TRBJ2-7
TGTGCCAGCAGCTTAGGCCTTACCTACGAGCAGTACTTC
CASSLGLTYEQYF
>NA|TRBV30|NA|TRBJ2-7
TGTGCCTGGATCGGGAAAGAGCAGTACTTC
CAWIGKEQYF
>NA|TRBV9|NA|TRBJ2-7
TGTGCCAGCAGCGTAGAAGGTGGGGCAGCGTACGAGCAGTACTTC
CASSVEGGAAYEQYF
>TRBD1|TRBV9|NA|TRBJ2-7
TGTGCCAGCAGCGTGAGAGGACAGGGGGCCAACGAGCAGTACTTC
CASSVRGQGANEQYF
>NA|TRBV18|NA|TRBJ2-5
TGTGCCAGCTCACCAGCGGGAGAGACCCAGTACTTC
CASSPAGETQYF
>TRBD1|TRBV5-4|NA|TRBJ1-5
TGTGCCACCACACAGCTTGGACAGGGAACCAATCAGCCCCAGCATTTT
CATTQLGQGTNQPQHF
>NA|TRBV5-6|NA|TRBJ1-5
TGTGCCAGCAGCTTGGGACAGGTCGATCAGCCCCAGCATTTT
CASSLGQVDQPQHF
>TRBD1|TRBV11-3|NA|TRBJ1-1
TGTGCCAGCAGCCAGGGGGCGTTCACTGAAGCTTTCTTT
CASSQGAFTEAFF
>NA|TRBV9|NA|TRBJ1-1
TGTGCCAGCAGCCCGAGCGGCACTGAAGCTTTCTTT
CASSPSGTEAFF
>NA|TRBV11-2|NA|TRBJ1-1
TGTGCCAGCAGCTTAGTAGGTAGACACAACACTGAAGCTTTCTTT
CASSLVGRHNTEAFF
>NA|TRBV2|NA|TRBJ2-5
TGTGCCAGCAGTGAAGGGGGAGGTGAAGAGACCCAGTACTTC
CASSEGGGEETQYF
>NA|TRBV9|NA|TRBJ2-3
TGTGCCAGCAGCGTAGGCGTCGCTAGCACAGATACGCAGTATTTT
CASSVGVASTDTQYF
>NA|TRBV27|NA|TRBJ1-2
TGTGCCAGCAGCCTCTACAGTAACTATGGCTACACCTTC
CASSLYSNYGYTF
>TRBD1|TRBV19|NA|TRBJ1-1
TGTGCCAGTAGTTTCCCGGGGACAGGGGACCCTGAAGCTTTCTTT
CASSFPGTGDPEAFF
>NA|TRBV11-1|NA|TRBJ1-1
TGTGCCAGCAGCTCACAGGGCATGAACACTGAAGCTTTCTTT
CASSSQGMNTEAFF
>NA|TRBV15|once|TRBJ1-5
TGTGCCACCAGCATGCGGACAGTACTTAATCAGCCCCAGCATTTT
CATSMRTVLNQPQHF
>NA|TRBV5-1|few|TRBJ1-5
TGCGCCAGCAGCCTCGAAGGGGATAGCAATCAGCCCCAGCATTTT
CASSLEGDSNQPQHF
>TRBD1|TRBV7-9|NA|TRBJ1-3
TGTGCCAGCAGCACCGGGGACAGGGAGGCTGGAAACACCATATATTTT
CASSTGDREAGNTIYF
>NA|TRBV4-2|few|TRBJ2-1
TGTGCCAGCAGCCAAGACGGAGGAACCCCCAATGAGCAGTTCTTC
CASSQDGGTPNEQFF
>TRBD1|TRBV6-6|NA|TRBJ1-1
TGTGCCAGCAGCGACAGGGGGGAGATGAACACTGAAGCTTTCTTT
CASSDRGEMNTEAFF
>NA|TRBV6-1|many|TRBJ2-7
TGTGCCAGCAGTGAGGGGATGGACAGAAGCTACGAGCAGTACTTC
CASSEGMDRSYEQYF
>TRBD1|TRBV7-2|NA|TRBJ1-4
TGTGCCAGCAGCTCAGGGTTAGACAGGGCAGGGGGTGAAAAACTGTTTTTT
CASSSGLDRAGGEKLFF
>NA|TRBV2|few|TRBJ1-3
TGTGCCACCCCCCAAAGCCAGGGGATGGGAAACACCATATATTTT
CATPQSQGMGNTIYF
>TRBD1|TRBV4-1|NA|TRBJ1-2
TGCGCCAGCAGACCTCCGGGACAGGGGGCGCGGTATGGCTACACCTTC
CASRPPGQGARYGYTF